This TCR beta chain was observed in a study of Ad26.COV2.S vaccination and SARS-CoV-2 variants. The wider study: Participants got Ad26.COV2.S intramuscularly, once or twice 56 days apart.

Documented treatment: 15 to 20 received Ad26.COV2.S at low or high dose, single or two shots; 5 received placebo; per-sample allocation not given. The samples were gathered on day 63 after the first injection of vaccine or placebo. Adults aged 18-55 years in Boston included the donor. Method: immunoSEQ multiplex PCR; TCRdb's copy keeps in-frame clones and lacks some. The sample has fewer than 400,000 clones, roughly nine tenths seen once; the top ten hold 3.5%. The origin of this receptor is a person aged 18-60 years who received the Ad26.COV2.S COVID-19 vaccine or a placebo. The source was peripheral blood, collected in a trial of Ad26.COV2.S vaccine versus placebo.

The DNA of the CDR3 is TGTGCCAGCACCAACAGGGGAAGGGTTGATGGCTACACCTTC. Amino acid sequence: CASTNRGRVDGYTF. The chain couples TRBV9 to TRBJ1-2; 7 nucleotides align to TRBD1. Germline V gives CDR1 SGDLS, CDR2 YYNGEE. V gave up 6 bases and J gave up 6 bases; unmatched junction bases: 11. The CDR3 is made up of 14 amino acids.